The 20 T cell receptor beta chains reported below all come from one sample, sequenced in a study of CD8+ T cells in alopecia areata. RNA was extracted and reverse transcribed into cDNA as the sequencing template. Only in-frame clones appear in the TCRdb table, and some are missing; sequencing was by immunoSEQ multiplex PCR. Among approximately 170,000 clones, 50% to 60% were seen once, and the ten largest hold 0.69%. Treatment noted: oral pan-JAK inhibitor, 5-10 mg twice daily. This sample comprised CD4+ T cells sorted from blood, obtained at week 4, from a patient treated with tofacitinib. These receptors were obtained from a human donor with alopecia areata.

This CDR3 reads CASSDVNSNYGYTF. CDR3 DNA sequence: TGTGCCAGCAGTGATGTCAATTCTAACTATGGCTACACCTTC. The rearrangement joins TRBV25-1 to TRBJ1-2; D not resolved. Trimming removed 3 bases at V and 0 bases at J, with 8 bases between. The CDR3 runs 14 residues. Germline V gene lookup returns CDR1 MGHDK and CDR2 SYGVNS.

V and J are TRBV30 and TRBJ2-5, with 10 bases fitting TRBD1. The germline V gene encodes CDR1 GTSNPN and CDR2 SVGIG (reference sequence). The J segment lost 4 bases and the V segment lost 0 bases, leaving 5 bases of the junction unmatched. This CDR3 is built from 15 residues. This chain's CDR3 is CAWSVGTGEGETQYF. DNA of the CDR3: TGTGCCTGGAGTGTAGGGACAGGGGAGGGAGAGACCCAGTACTTC. The variable domain in full, completed from reference TRBV30 and TRBJ2-5, reads SQTIHQWPATLVQPVGSPLSLECTVEGTSNPNLYWYRQAAGRGLQLLFYSVGIGQISSEVPQNLSASRPQDRQFILSSKKLLLSDSGFYLCAWSVGTGEGETQYFGPGTRLLVL.

This chain uses TRBV6-5 with TRBJ2-5; 8 bases fit TRBD2. The ends lost 6 bases at V and 7 bases at J; junction bases unmatched: 10. The CDR3 contains 14 residues. CDR1 and CDR2 from the germline V gene are MNHEY and SVGAGI. The CDR3 region is CASSLTSGPGTQYF. The CDR3 DNA sequence: TGTGCCAGCAGCCTTACTAGCGGTCCGGGGACCCAGTACTTC.

This chain uses TRBV29-1 with TRBJ2-2; 12 nucleotides match TRBD2. Germline trimming cut 7 bases from V and 7 bases from J; bases unmatched to any gene: 7. Germline V gene sequence: CDR1 SQVTM, CDR2 ANQGSEA. The CDR3 runs 14 residues. CDR3 in amino acids: CSEKTSGSVGELFF. CDR3 DNA sequence: TGCAGCGAGAAGACTAGCGGGAGTGTCGGGGAGCTGTTTTTT.

The CDR3 is CAWSLSGRASEQYF. CDR3 nucleotides: TGTGCCTGGAGTCTTAGCGGGAGGGCTAGCGAGCAGTACTTC. The genes are TRBV30 and TRBJ2-7; 11 nucleotides align to TRBD2. With V trimmed by 2 bases and J by 6 bases, 6 bases remained unmatched. The germline V gene has CDR1 GTSNPN and CDR2 SVGIG (reference sequence). The CDR3 covers 14 residues.

The chain links TRBV7-3 to TRBJ1-5, with a possible D match to TRBD1 (5 bases). Germline loops: CDR1 SGHTA, CDR2 FQGTGA. This CDR3 contains 13 residues. Trimming shortened V by 2 bases and J by 7 bases, and 9 bases separated the two germline ends. CDR3 in amino acids: CASSLHRGQPQHF. The CDR3 DNA follows: TGTGCCAGCAGCTTACACCGGGGCCAGCCCCAGCATTTT.

CDR3 bases: TGTGCCAGCAGCTCCAGGACTAGCCGCGGAGAGCAGTTCTTC. It specifies CASSSRTSRGEQFF. The rearrangement joins TRBV9 to TRBJ2-1; 8 bases fit TRBD2. This CDR3 is 14 amino acids long. The germline gives CDR1 SGDLS, CDR2 YYNGEE. The ends lost 4 bases at V and 10 bases at J; junction bases unmatched: 10.

This chain links TRBV4-1 with TRBJ2-7; TRBD2 agrees at 8 bases. The V gene's germline CDR1 is MGHRA and CDR2 YSYEKL. V lost 0 bases and J lost 0; bases outside the gene matches: 10. The CDR3 runs to 18 residues. In DNA form, the CDR3 reads TGCGCCAGCAGCCAAGATGGGGCTAGCGGGTCGAGCTCCTACGAGCAGTACTTC. This codes for CASSQDGASGSSSYEQYF.

The chain has TRBV6-5 and TRBJ1-1; 7 bases line up with TRBD1. Germline V gene lookup returns CDR1 MNHEY and CDR2 SVGAGI. The CDR3 covers 15 residues. The trim removed 0 bases at V and 4 bases at J, leaving 5 bases unmatched. Here the CDR3 reads CASSYSDRATTEAFF. Written as DNA, the CDR3 is TGTGCCAGCAGTTACTCTGACAGGGCGACCACTGAAGCTTTCTTT.

This clone was seen just once. The V gene is TRBV23-1, the J gene TRBJ2-7, with D possibly being TRBD1 (5 bases). TRBV23-1 qualifies as an ORF whose function is uncertain. The length of the CDR3 is 16 residues. V lost 7 bases and J 8 bases, leaving 27 bases between the germline ends. CDR3 DNA: TGCGCCAGCACTCTCAAATCGGACAAGACGTTCCATAAGCAGTACTTC. Amino acids: CASTLKSDKTFHKQYF.

The gene calls are TRBV11-2 and TRBJ2-7; the D is unclear. Germline V CDR1 and CDR2: SGHAT, FQNNGV. CDR3 size: 15 residues. Deletions cut 0 bases from V and 3 bases from J, with 12 bases between. For the CDR3, the DNA is TGTGCCAGCAGCTTAGATGCGAATCGCATCTACGAGCAGTACTTC. Translation: CASSLDANRIYEQYF.

The chain carries TRBV30 and TRBJ1-2; the D gene is possibly TRBD1 (6 bases). In germline, CDR1 is GTSNPN, CDR2 SVGIG (reference sequence). The CDR3 consists of 12 residues. Between the trimmed V and J ends, which lost 5 bases and 8 bases, there was a span of 15 bases. The CDR3 coding sequence is TGTGCCTGGGCAGGGACCCAGGGGGGCTACACCTTC. Amino acids: CAWAGTQGGYTF.

This chain's CDR3 is CASSTNSNQPQHF. The CDR3 region has the DNA TGTGCCAGCAGTACCAACAGCAATCAGCCCCAGCATTTT. The J gene is TRBJ1-5, the V gene TRBV28; D gene ambiguous. The CDR3 is 13 amino acids. Germline CDR1 MDHEN, CDR2 SYDVKM. The V end was cut by 5 bases, the J end by 1 base, with 6 bases between.

The chain recombines TRBV2 with TRBJ2-7; TRBD1 matches at 12 bases. V shed 5 bases and J 3 bases; nucleotides not matched to a gene: 5. This CDR3 is built from 15 residues. Germline V gene data show CDR1 as SNHLY and CDR2 as FYNNEI. The CDR3 DNA follows: TGTGCCAGCAGTATCTGGGACAGGGGGCTCTACGAGCAGTACTTC. This sequence encodes CASSIWDRGLYEQYF.

The rearrangement joins TRBV9 to TRBJ2-5; D gene unclear. The ends were cut back, 4 bases at V and 2 bases at J, with 9 bases in the middle. The CDR3 totals 13 residues. Germline loops: CDR1 SGDLS, CDR2 YYNGEE. The CDR3 protein is CASSPPDQETQYF. CDR3 bases: TGTGCCAGCAGCCCTCCAGATCAAGAGACCCAGTACTTC.

The V call is TRBV11-3, the J call TRBJ2-1; D is undetermined. Looked up from germline, CDR1 is SGHNT and CDR2 is YENEEA. Trimming pared 4 bases from V and 9 bases from J, leaving 7 bases between. The CDR3 length is 11 residues. The CDR3: CASSYAGEQFF. The CDR3 DNA sequence: TGTGCCAGCAGCTATGCCGGTGAGCAGTTCTTC.

This chain's CDR3 is CASSQEGSSEQYF. The DNA of the CDR3 is TGCGCCAGCAGCCAAGAAGGGTCGTCCGAGCAGTACTTC. This chain connects TRBV4-3 to TRBJ2-7, with D unclear. Trimming shortened V by 0 bases and J by 6 bases, and 9 bases separated the two germline ends. Germline V CDR1 and CDR2: LGHNA, YSLEER. The CDR3 sequence is 13 residues long.

This clone was picked up a small number of times. The chain links TRBV7-8 to TRBJ2-3; D tentatively fits TRBD1 or TRBD2 (5 bases each). V gave up 3 bases and J gave up 1 base, with 17 bases separating them. The CDR3 is made up of 17 amino acids. Germline CDR1 and CDR2: SGHVS and FQNEAQ. CDR3 in DNA: TGTGCCAGCAGCTTGAGAGACGGGACCAGGCGCACAGATACGCAGTATTTT. This sequence encodes CASSLRDGTRRTDTQYF.

The genes are TRBV19 and TRBJ1-5; D is undetermined. The CDR3 sequence is 14 residues long. V shed 3 bases and J shed 0 bases, with 6 bases lying between them. Per the germline V gene, CDR1 is LNHDA and CDR2 is SQIVND (reference sequence). CDR3: CASSIWGSNQPQHF. For the CDR3, the DNA is TGTGCCAGTAGTATCTGGGGTAGCAATCAGCCCCAGCATTTT.

This clone has just a few counts. The chain carries TRBV7-2 and TRBJ2-3, with 8 nucleotides matching TRBD2. V dropped 5 bases and J dropped 6; count of bases not matched to a gene: 13. The germline V gene encodes CDR1 SGHTA and CDR2 FQGNSA. This CDR3 region has 16 residues. CDR3 region: CASSGNSGGGSDTQYF. In DNA form, the CDR3 reads TGTGCCAGCAGCGGGAACAGCGGGGGCGGGTCCGATACGCAGTATTTT.